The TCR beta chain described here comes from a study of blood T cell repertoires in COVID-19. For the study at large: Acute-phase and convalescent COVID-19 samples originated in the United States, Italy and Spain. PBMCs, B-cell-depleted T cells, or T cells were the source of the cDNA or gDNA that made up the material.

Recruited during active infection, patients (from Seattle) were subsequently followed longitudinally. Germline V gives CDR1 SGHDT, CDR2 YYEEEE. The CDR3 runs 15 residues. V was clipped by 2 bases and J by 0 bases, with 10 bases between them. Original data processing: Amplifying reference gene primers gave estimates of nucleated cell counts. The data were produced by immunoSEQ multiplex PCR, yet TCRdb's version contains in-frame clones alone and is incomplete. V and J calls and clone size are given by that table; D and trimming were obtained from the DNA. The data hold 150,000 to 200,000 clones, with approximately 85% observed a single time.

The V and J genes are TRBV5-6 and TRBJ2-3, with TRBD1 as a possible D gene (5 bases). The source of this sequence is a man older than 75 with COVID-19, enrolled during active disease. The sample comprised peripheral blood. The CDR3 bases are TGTGCCAGCAGCTTACTGGGGCCTAGCACAGATACGCAGTATTTT. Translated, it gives CASSLLGPSTDTQYF.